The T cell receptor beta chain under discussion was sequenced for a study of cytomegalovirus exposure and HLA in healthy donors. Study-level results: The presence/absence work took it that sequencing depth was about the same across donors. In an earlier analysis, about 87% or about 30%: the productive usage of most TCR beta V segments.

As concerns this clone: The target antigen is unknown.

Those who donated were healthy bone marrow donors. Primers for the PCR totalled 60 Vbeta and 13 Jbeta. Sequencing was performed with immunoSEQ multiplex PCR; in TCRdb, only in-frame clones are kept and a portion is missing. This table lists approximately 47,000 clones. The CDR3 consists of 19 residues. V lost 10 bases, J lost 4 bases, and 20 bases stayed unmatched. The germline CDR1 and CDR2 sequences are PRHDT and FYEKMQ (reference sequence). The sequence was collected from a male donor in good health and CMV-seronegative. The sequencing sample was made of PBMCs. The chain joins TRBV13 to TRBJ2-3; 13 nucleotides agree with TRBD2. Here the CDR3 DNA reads TGTGCCACCACCTTCAAAGGACTAGCGGGGGTTAAAAACTCAGATACGCAGTATTTT. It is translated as CATTFKGLAGVKNSDTQYF.